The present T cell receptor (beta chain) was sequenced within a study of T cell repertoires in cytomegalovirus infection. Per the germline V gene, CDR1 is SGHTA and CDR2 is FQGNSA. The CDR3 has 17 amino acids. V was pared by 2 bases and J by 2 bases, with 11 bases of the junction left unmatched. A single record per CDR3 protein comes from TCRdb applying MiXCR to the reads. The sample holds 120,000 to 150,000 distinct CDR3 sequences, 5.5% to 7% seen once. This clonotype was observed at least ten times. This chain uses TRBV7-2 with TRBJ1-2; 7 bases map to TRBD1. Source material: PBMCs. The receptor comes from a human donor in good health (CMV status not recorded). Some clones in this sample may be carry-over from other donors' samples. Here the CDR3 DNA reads TGTGCCAGCAGCTTAAGAGGGGGCGCAGGGTGGAACTATGGCTACACCTTC. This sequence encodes CASSLRGGAGWNYGYTF.